This T cell receptor beta chain came from a study of CD4 and CD8 cells across lung adenocarcinoma regions. In this sample, this clonotype turned up many times. One entry per CDR3 protein, called by TCRdb with MiXCR from the PCR reads. The table includes approximately 24,000 distinct CDR3 sequences, 50% detected once. Localized lung adenocarcinoma, a non-small cell lung cancer, affected the donors. The source material was CD8+ T cells from the center of a lung tumor. This clonotype originated in a male donor with lung adenocarcinoma. The CD4 and CD8 labels of this study may be unreliable.

CDR3 nucleotides: TGTGCCAGCAGTTTGTGGGACGAGCAGTACTTC. Protein sequence: CASSLWDEQYF. The chain uses TRBV12-3 or TRBV12-4 and TRBJ2-7; D not certain. V lost 3 bases to trimming and J lost 5 bases, with 5 bases between them. The CDR3 extends over 11 amino acids.